This T cell receptor (beta chain) was recorded in a study of blood T cell repertoires in COVID-19. Across the whole study: Sources were T cells, B-cell-depleted T cells, or PBMCs; the material itself was cDNA or gDNA.

V lost 1 base and J lost 4, with 13 bases in between. The CDR3 length is 15 residues. In germline, CDR1 is MNHNS, CDR2 SASEGT. TCRdb keeps only in-frame clones here, not all; method: immunoSEQ multiplex PCR. Here the sample spans roughly 83,000 clones, around 86% being singletons. The clonotype originates from a man aged 50-60 years with active COVID-19. The sequencing sample was made of peripheral blood. The rearrangement links TRBV6-1 to TRBJ2-5; D possibly corresponds to TRBD2 (7 bases). In nucleotides, the CDR3 is TGTGCCAGCAGTGAAGTCGGGGGGCGAGCAGAGACCCAGTACTTC. Its protein product is CASSEVGGRAETQYF.